This T cell receptor (beta chain) was identified in a study of cytomegalovirus exposure and HLA in healthy donors. The overall study: Drawn from HLA-typed donors, tens of millions of unique TCRs were held in an early data release.

Deletions cut 10 bases from V and 6 bases from J, with 15 bases between. CDR1 is WNHNN, CDR2 SYGVQD, per germline (reference sequence). This CDR3 spans 12 amino acids. Overall study findings and caveats: Listed as cytomegalovirus-associated were 150 or so TCR beta chains.

As for this clone: Its antigen is not known.

PCR was performed using 60 Vbeta and 13 Jbeta primers. Clones were sequenced by immunoSEQ multiplex PCR, and TCRdb holds only the in-frame ones, with some missing. Among approximately 150,000 clones listed, roughly 76% were seen once. V and J are TRBV10-1 and TRBJ1-1; D remains ambiguous. The sequence came from a male donor in good health and CMV-seronegative. Sequencing was performed on PBMCs. The CDR3 DNA reads as TGCGCCAATCCTCTGGGAGGAGCTGAAGCTTTCTTT. This sequence encodes CANPLGGAEAFF.